A selection of T cell receptor beta chains follows, all from one sample in a study of OX40 agonist ivuxolimab in advanced cancers. Libraries were prepared by immunoSEQ multiplex PCR; TCRdb keeps only in-frame clonotypes and omits some of them. This table holds around 100,000 clones, about 87% found once. The source was CD4+ or CD8+ T cells sorted from blood, collected in a trial of the OX40 agonist ivuxolimab. These receptors all stem from an adult with an advanced solid tumor such as melanoma, head and neck, liver or kidney cancer. Each CDR3 is given with its conserved first and last residue. D genes are given only for firm matches. Clone size is given for some rows only: seen once, a few or many times, or a class if the clone is expanded.

D: TRBD1; J: TRBJ1-1; V: TRBV7-9; length: 14; size: once; DNA: TGTGCCAGCAGCGACACAGGGGGGACCACTGAAGCTTTCTTT; CDR3: CASSDTGGTTEAFF
D: TRBD1; J: TRBJ2-7; V: TRBV14; length: 11; size: once; DNA: TGTGCCAGCAGCCAGCAGGGGGCACAGTACTTC; CDR3: CASSQQGAQYF
D: .; J: TRBJ2-7; V: TRBV29-1; length: 12; size: .; DNA: TGCAGCGTTTCGAGACAGGCCGCGGAGCAGTACTTC; CDR3: CSVSRQAAEQYF
D: TRBD2; J: TRBJ2-3; V: TRBV19; length: 17; size: .; DNA: TGTGCCAGTAGTATAGATCGGACTAGCGGGGATTCAGATACGCAGTATTTT; CDR3: CASSIDRTSGDSDTQYF
D: .; J: TRBJ2-4; V: TRBV11-2; length: 15; size: .; DNA: TGTGCCAGCAGCTTAGACTGGCCGCCGTGGAACATTCAGTACTTC; CDR3: CASSLDWPPWNIQYF
D: TRBD1; J: TRBJ2-4; V: TRBV4-3; length: 15; size: .; DNA: TGCGCCAGCAGCACAGACAGGGTCGCCAAAAACATTCAGTACTTC; CDR3: CASSTDRVAKNIQYF
D: .; J: TRBJ2-1; V: TRBV18; length: 17; size: .; DNA: TGTGCCAGCTCACCTTCGGCATCGGCGAGCTCCTACAATGAGCAGTTCTTC; CDR3: CASSPSASASSYNEQFF
D: .; J: TRBJ2-1; V: TRBV7-2; length: 16; size: .; DNA: TGTGCCAGCAGCTTAGTAACTGACCCGTCCTACAATGAGCAGTTCTTC; CDR3: CASSLVTDPSYNEQFF
D: TRBD1; J: TRBJ2-7; V: TRBV25-1; length: 12; size: .; DNA: TGCGCCACCAGGGGGCAGTGGTACGAGCAGTACTTC; CDR3: CATRGQWYEQYF
D: TRBD2; J: TRBJ2-7; V: TRBV11-2; length: 15; size: once; DNA: TGTGCCAGCAGCCCAGGGGCGGGAGGGGGCTACGAGCAGTACTTC; CDR3: CASSPGAGGGYEQYF
D: .; J: TRBJ2-7; V: TRBV9; length: 14; size: .; DNA: TGTGCCAGCAGCGTAGCTAGCCTTTCCTACGAGCAGTACTTC; CDR3: CASSVASLSYEQYF
D: .; J: TRBJ2-7; V: TRBV19; length: 14; size: .; DNA: TGTGCCAGTAAATGGACTTCGAGCTCCTACGAGCAGTACTTC; CDR3: CASKWTSSSYEQYF
D: .; J: TRBJ1-1; V: TRBV2; length: 12; size: .; DNA: TGTGCCAGCGGGCGAAGGGGCACTGAAGCTTTCTTT; CDR3: CASGRRGTEAFF
D: TRBD2; J: TRBJ2-3; V: TRBV7-2; length: 15; size: .; DNA: TGTGCCAGCAGCTCCTATAGCGGGAACTCAGATACGCAGTATTTT; CDR3: CASSSYSGNSDTQYF
D: .; J: TRBJ2-1; V: TRBV5-4; length: 14; size: .; DNA: TGTGCCAGCAGCTTGGTTTCCGGGACAAGTGAGCAGTTCTTC; CDR3: CASSLVSGTSEQFF
D: .; J: TRBJ1-5; V: TRBV7-9; length: 15; size: .; DNA: TGTGCCAGCAGCTTAGGCAGGGGCCCCAATCAGCCCCAGCATTTT; CDR3: CASSLGRGPNQPQHF
D: .; J: TRBJ2-7; V: TRBV10-3; length: 13; size: once; DNA: TGTGCCATCTGCGAGGAACTCCCCTACGAGCAGTACTTC; CDR3: CAICEELPYEQYF
D: TRBD1; J: TRBJ1-6; V: TRBV11-2; length: 14; size: .; DNA: TGTGCCAGCAGCGCACCGGGACAGAATTCACCCCTCCACTTT; CDR3: CASSAPGQNSPLHF
D: TRBD1; J: TRBJ1-5; V: TRBV11-2; length: 13; size: few; DNA: TGTGCCAGCAGCTCGGACAGGGGACAGCCCCAGCATTTT; CDR3: CASSSDRGQPQHF
D: .; J: TRBJ2-5; V: TRBV7-6; length: 14; size: .; DNA: TGTGCCAGCAGCTTAGCAAACAGGGAACAGACCCAGTACTTC; CDR3: CASSLANREQTQYF
D: .; J: TRBJ2-1; V: TRBV6-1; length: 15; size: .; DNA: TGTGCCAGCAGTGTTGAAGCGGTGGGATACAATGAGCAGTTCTTC; CDR3: CASSVEAVGYNEQFF
D: TRBD2; J: TRBJ2-5; V: TRBV19; length: 16; size: .; DNA: TGTGCCAGTAGTATGTGGGTAGCGGGGGGGTCAGAGACCCAGTACTTC; CDR3: CASSMWVAGGSETQYF
D: TRBD2; J: TRBJ2-7; V: TRBV5-1; length: 16; size: .; DNA: TGCGCCAGCAGCTTTGACCCGGGGACTAGGGGCTACGAGCAGTACTTC; CDR3: CASSFDPGTRGYEQYF
D: TRBD2; J: TRBJ2-7; V: TRBV2; length: 15; size: few; DNA: TGTGCCAGCAGTGAATGGCCAGCGGGGAACTACGAGCAGTACTTC; CDR3: CASSEWPAGNYEQYF
D: TRBD2; J: TRBJ2-3; V: TRBV19; length: 16; size: .; DNA: TGTGCCAGTAGTCCCCAGACTAGCGGGAGAGGAGATACGCAGTATTTT; CDR3: CASSPQTSGRGDTQYF
D: .; J: TRBJ2-2; V: TRBV11-2; length: 12; size: .; DNA: TGTGCCAGCAGCTCCAACACCGGGGAGCTGTTTTTT; CDR3: CASSSNTGELFF
D: .; J: TRBJ1-6; V: TRBV14; length: 17; size: .; DNA: TGTGCCAGCAGCCAAGATCTCGGAGGGGTTGGGAATTCACCCCTCCACTTT; CDR3: CASSQDLGGVGNSPLHF
D: .; J: TRBJ2-3; V: TRBV2; length: 14; size: .; DNA: TGTGCCAGCAGTGAAGTCGGGGGCTCAGATACGCAGTATTTT; CDR3: CASSEVGGSDTQYF
D: TRBD1; J: TRBJ1-5; V: TRBV19; length: 16; size: .; DNA: TGTGCCAGTAGTATGGTCAGGGGGGATAGCAATCAGCCCCAGCATTTT; CDR3: CASSMVRGDSNQPQHF
D: .; J: TRBJ2-2; V: TRBV5-1; length: 13; size: once; DNA: TGCGCCAGCAGCCCCGAACTCACCGGGGAGCTGTTTTTT; CDR3: CASSPELTGELFF
D: TRBD1; J: TRBJ1-3; V: TRBV6-4; length: 14; size: .; DNA: TGTGCCAGCCCCCGGGACAGTCATGGTAACACCATATATTTT; CDR3: CASPRDSHGNTIYF
D: .; J: TRBJ2-5; V: TRBV5-1; length: 14; size: .; DNA: TGCGCCAGCAGCTCCCCTAGCAGGCAAGAGACCCAGTACTTC; CDR3: CASSSPSRQETQYF
D: TRBD1; J: TRBJ1-2; V: TRBV7-2; length: 16; size: .; DNA: TGTGCCAGCAGCTTAGAGAGGACAGGGGCGCAAGGTGGCTACACCTTC; CDR3: CASSLERTGAQGGYTF
D: .; J: TRBJ2-2; V: TRBV25-1; length: 14; size: .; DNA: TGTGCCAGCAGTGAATTCGGGGACACCGGGGAGCTGTTTTTT; CDR3: CASSEFGDTGELFF
D: .; J: TRBJ2-3; V: TRBV12-5; length: 15; size: .; DNA: TGTGCTAGTGGTTTGGGGTCGGGGTATCCAGATACGCAGTATTTT; CDR3: CASGLGSGYPDTQYF
D: TRBD2; J: TRBJ2-3; V: TRBV10-1; length: 14; size: .; DNA: TGCGCCAGCAGCTCTAGCGGGGGGGGAGATACGCAGTATTTT; CDR3: CASSSSGGGDTQYF
D: TRBD2; J: TRBJ2-2; V: TRBV5-1; length: 17; size: .; DNA: TGCGCCAGCAGCTTGGCTAGCGGGGGCGCGAACACCGGGGAGCTGTTTTTT; CDR3: CASSLASGGANTGELFF
D: .; J: TRBJ2-1; V: TRBV5-1; length: 16; size: few; DNA: TGCGCCAGCAGCTTGGGTCGGTCGGCTGGAGACAATGAGCAGTTCTTC; CDR3: CASSLGRSAGDNEQFF
D: .; J: TRBJ2-2; V: TRBV5-6; length: 16; size: .; DNA: TGTGCCAGCAGCTTGCGTCTGCGGGCCTTGCCCGGGGAGCTGTTTTTT; CDR3: CASSLRLRALPGELFF
D: TRBD2; J: TRBJ2-1; V: TRBV9; length: 13; size: once; DNA: TGTGCCAGCGGGGAGGGAACCTACAATGAGCAGTTCTTC; CDR3: CASGEGTYNEQFF
D: .; J: TRBJ1-5; V: TRBV6-1; length: 15; size: .; DNA: TGTGCCAGCAGTGACCAGGGGATCAACAATCAGCCCCAGCATTTT; CDR3: CASSDQGINNQPQHF
D: TRBD1; J: TRBJ2-4; V: TRBV7-9; length: 14; size: .; DNA: TGTGCCAGCAGCACTCGGACAGGGGGAGACATTCAGTACTTC; CDR3: CASSTRTGGDIQYF
D: TRBD1; J: TRBJ2-6; V: TRBV7-6; length: 18; size: .; DNA: TGTGCCAGCAGTCCAAGGGGGACAGGGAGGCAAGGGGCCAACGTCCTGACTTTC; CDR3: CASSPRGTGRQGANVLTF
D: .; J: TRBJ1-1; V: TRBV19; length: 15; size: many; DNA: TGTGCCAGTAGTATAGGGGCGGGTAGAGTCGCTGAAGCTTTCTTT; CDR3: CASSIGAGRVAEAFF